Listed below are T cell receptor beta chains from one sample, sequenced in a study of blood T cell repertoires in COVID-19. This table comes from immunoSEQ multiplex PCR, and its TCRdb copy is limited to in-frame clones, with some not included. Of over 110,000 clones listed, more than 70% are singletons. The sequencing sample was made of peripheral blood. These TCRs come from a human donor in a cohort sampled during active COVID-19. Each CDR3 is given with its conserved first and last residue. The order of the fields is D gene, clone size, V gene, CDR3 protein. A D gene is named only where the DNA matches it firmly. Size values are once, few and many counts, or a class for expanded clones, and some rows have none.

>TRBD2|once|TRBV4-1
CASSLGLAAAETQYF
>NA|NA|TRBV7-3
CASSLAGAGRETQYF
>NA|NA|TRBV7-2
CASSLLTAKPGELFF
>TRBD2|NA|TRBV9
CASSVGAGGYNEQFF
>TRBD2|NA|TRBV5-3
CARSVSGGFTYEQYF
>NA|NA|TRBV16
CASSQLRQGTEAFF
>TRBD1|NA|TRBV5-6
CASSLGTGRMDEQFF
>TRBD2|NA|TRBV2
CASSGLAGPKTQYF
>TRBD2|NA|TRBV4-1
CASSQGAGRIQETQYF
>NA|NA|TRBV13
CASSLVSGFYNEQFF
>TRBD1|NA|TRBV19
CASSAASGTGGSYEQYF
>NA|NA|TRBV7-9
CASSLGPITSDQPQHF
>TRBD2|NA|TRBV7-2
CASRTSGGANEQFF
>TRBD1|NA|TRBV7-3
CASSSGTAALETQYF
>NA|NA|TRBV6-1
CASSENRLNTEAFF
>NA|NA|TRBV18
CASSPPPYTDTQYF
>TRBD1|NA|TRBV5-4
CASSYRTGAFSNTGELFF
>TRBD2|NA|TRBV23-1
CASSQSREGAGELFF
>NA|few|TRBV7-9
CASGKGQMNTEAFF
>NA|NA|TRBV7-2
CASSLNSLSYEQYF
>TRBD1|NA|TRBV27
CASSSQGGGGYTF
>TRBD1|NA|TRBV4-2
CASSQAGQVRTEAFF
>TRBD1|NA|TRBV7-8
CASSLQGATGYGYTF
>NA|NA|TRBV2
CASSGDIGANSPLHF
>NA|once|TRBV6-1
CASSDNLYRATNEKLFF